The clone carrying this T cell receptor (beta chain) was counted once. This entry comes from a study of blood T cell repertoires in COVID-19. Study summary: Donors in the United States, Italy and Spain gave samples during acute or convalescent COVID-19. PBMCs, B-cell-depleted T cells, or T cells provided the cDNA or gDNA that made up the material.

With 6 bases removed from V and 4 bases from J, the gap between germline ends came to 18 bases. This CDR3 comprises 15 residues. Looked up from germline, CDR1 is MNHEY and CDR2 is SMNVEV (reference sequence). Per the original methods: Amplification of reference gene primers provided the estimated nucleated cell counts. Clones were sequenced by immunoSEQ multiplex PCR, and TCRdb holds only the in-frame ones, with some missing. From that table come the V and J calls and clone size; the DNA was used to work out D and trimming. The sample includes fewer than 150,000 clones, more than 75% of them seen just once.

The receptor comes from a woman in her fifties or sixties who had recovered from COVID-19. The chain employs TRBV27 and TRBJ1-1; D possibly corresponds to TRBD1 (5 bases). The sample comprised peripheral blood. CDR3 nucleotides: TGTGCCAGCAGCTTCAGGGTAGGAGTGAGCACTGAAGCTTTCTTT. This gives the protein CASSFRVGVSTEAFF.